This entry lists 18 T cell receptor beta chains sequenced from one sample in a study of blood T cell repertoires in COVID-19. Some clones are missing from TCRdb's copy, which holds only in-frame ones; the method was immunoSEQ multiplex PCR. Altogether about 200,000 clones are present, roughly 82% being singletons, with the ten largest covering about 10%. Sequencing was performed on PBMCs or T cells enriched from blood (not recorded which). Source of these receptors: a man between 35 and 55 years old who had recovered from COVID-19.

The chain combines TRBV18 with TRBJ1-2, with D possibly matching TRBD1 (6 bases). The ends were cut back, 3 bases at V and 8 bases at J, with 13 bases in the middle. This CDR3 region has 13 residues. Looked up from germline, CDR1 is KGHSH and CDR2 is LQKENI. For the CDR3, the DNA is TGTGCCAGCTCACCGGGGGGGCTGGAGGGCTACACCTTC. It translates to CASSPGGLEGYTF.

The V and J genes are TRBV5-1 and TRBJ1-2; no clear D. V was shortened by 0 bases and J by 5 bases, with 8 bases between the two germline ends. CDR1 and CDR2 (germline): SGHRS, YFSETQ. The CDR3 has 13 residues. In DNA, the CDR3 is TGCGCCAGCAGCTTGGAACAGCCATATGGCTACACCTTC. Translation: CASSLEQPYGYTF.

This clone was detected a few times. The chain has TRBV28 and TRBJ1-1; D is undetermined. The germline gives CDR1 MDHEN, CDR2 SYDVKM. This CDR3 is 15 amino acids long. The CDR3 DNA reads TGTGTTTACGGGTCAGCGATAAAGCTGAACACTGAAGCTTTCTTT. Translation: CVYGSAIKLNTEAFF.

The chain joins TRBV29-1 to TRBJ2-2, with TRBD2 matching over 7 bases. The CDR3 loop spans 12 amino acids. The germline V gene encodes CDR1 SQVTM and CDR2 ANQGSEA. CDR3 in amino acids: CSAGVRAGELFF. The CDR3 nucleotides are TGCAGTGCGGGAGTCCGGGCCGGGGAGCTGTTTTTT.

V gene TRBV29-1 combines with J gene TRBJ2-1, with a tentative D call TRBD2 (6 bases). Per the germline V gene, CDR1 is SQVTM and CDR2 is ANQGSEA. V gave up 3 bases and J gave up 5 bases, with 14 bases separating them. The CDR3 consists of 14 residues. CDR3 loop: CSVDRTTRDNEQFF. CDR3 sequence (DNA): TGCAGCGTTGACAGAACGACTAGGGACAATGAGCAGTTCTTC.

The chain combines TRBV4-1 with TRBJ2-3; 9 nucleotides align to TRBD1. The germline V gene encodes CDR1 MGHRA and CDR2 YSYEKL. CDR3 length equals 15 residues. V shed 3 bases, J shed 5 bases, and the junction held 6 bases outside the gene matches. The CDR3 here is CASSQQGQGRDTQYF. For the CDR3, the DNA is TGCGCCAGCAGCCAGCAAGGACAGGGGAGAGATACGCAGTATTTT.

The CDR3 sequence is CASSETVYNSPLHF. In nucleotides, the CDR3 is TGTGCCAGTAGTGAGACAGTATATAATTCACCCCTCCACTTT. This chain links TRBV19 with TRBJ1-6; a possible D gene is TRBD1 (5 bases). V lost 5 bases and J lost 4, with 9 bases in between. The V gene's germline CDR1 is LNHDA and CDR2 SQIVND (reference sequence). The CDR3 sequence is 14 residues long.

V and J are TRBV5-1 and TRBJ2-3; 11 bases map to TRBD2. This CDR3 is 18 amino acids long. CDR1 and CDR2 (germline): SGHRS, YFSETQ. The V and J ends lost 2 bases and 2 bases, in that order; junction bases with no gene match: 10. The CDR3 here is CASSFGTASGRPTDTQYF. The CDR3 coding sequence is TGCGCCAGCAGCTTTGGTACCGCTAGCGGGAGGCCCACAGATACGCAGTATTTT.

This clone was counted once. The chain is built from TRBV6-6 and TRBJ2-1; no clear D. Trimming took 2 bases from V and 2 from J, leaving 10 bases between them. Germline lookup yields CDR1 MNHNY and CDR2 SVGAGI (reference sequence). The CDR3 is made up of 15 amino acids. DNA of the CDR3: TGTGCCAGCAGTTACGTCCTAAGCGCCTACAATGAGCAGTTCTTC. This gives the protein CASSYVLSAYNEQFF.

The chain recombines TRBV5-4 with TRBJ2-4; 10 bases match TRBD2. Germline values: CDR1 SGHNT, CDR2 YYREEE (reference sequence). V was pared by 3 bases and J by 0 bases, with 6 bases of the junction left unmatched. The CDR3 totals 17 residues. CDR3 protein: CASSSRTSGVAKNIQYF. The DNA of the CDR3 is TGTGCCAGCAGCTCCAGGACTAGCGGAGTAGCCAAAAACATTCAGTACTTC.

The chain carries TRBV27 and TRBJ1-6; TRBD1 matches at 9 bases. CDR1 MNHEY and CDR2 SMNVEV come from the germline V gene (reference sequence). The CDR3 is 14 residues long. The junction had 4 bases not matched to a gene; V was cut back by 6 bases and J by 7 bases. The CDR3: CASRWTGANSPLHF. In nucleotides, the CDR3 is TGTGCCAGCAGGTGGACAGGGGCCAATTCACCCCTCCACTTT.

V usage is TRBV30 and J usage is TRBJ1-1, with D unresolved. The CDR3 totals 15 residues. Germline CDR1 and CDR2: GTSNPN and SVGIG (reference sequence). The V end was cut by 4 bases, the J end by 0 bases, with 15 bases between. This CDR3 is CAWTKAARMNTEAFF. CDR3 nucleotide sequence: TGTGCCTGGACGAAGGCGGCCCGGATGAACACTGAAGCTTTCTTT.

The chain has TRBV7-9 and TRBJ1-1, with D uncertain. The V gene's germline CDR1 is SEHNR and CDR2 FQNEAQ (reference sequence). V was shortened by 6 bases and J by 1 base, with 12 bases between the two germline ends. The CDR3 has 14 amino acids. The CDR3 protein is CASSLQEENTEAFF. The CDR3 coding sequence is TGTGCCAGCAGTCTCCAGGAGGAGAACACTGAAGCTTTCTTT.

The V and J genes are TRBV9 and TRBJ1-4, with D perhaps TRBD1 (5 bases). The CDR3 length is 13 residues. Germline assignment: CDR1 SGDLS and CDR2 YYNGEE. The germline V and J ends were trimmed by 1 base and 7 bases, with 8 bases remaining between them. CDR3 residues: CASSVSGGEKLFF. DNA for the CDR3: TGTGCCAGCAGCGTATCCGGGGGTGAAAAACTGTTTTTT.

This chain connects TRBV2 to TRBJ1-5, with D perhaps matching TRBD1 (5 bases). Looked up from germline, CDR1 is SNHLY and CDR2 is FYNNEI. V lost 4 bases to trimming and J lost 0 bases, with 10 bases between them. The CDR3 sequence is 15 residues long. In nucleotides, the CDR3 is TGTGCCAGCAGTGGGCGCACAGGTAGCAATCAGCCCCAGCATTTT. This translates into CASSGRTGSNQPQHF.

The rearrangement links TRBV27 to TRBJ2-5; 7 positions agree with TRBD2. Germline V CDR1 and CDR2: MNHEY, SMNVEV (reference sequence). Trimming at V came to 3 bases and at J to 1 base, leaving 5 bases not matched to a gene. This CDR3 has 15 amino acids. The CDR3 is CASSFYLAGQETQYF. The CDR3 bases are TGTGCCAGCAGTTTTTATTTAGCGGGCCAAGAGACCCAGTACTTC.

CDR3 sequence (DNA): TGTGCCAGCAGCTTAGTAGCGGGAGTAGCGAATGAGCAGTTCTTC. It translates to CASSLVAGVANEQFF. The rearrangement joins TRBV7-3 to TRBJ2-1, with TRBD2 matching over 9 bases. V lost 2 bases to trimming and J lost 7 bases; unmatched junction nucleotides: 6. The germline V gene encodes CDR1 SGHTA and CDR2 FQGTGA. The CDR3 consists of 15 residues. Full variable domain (rest looked up from reference TRBV7-3 and TRBJ2-1): GAGVSQTPSNKVTEKGKYVELRCDPISGHTALYWYRQSLGQGPEFLIYFQGTGAADDSGLPNDRFFAVRPEGSVSTLKIQRTERGDSAVYLCASSLVAGVANEQFFGPGTRLTVL.

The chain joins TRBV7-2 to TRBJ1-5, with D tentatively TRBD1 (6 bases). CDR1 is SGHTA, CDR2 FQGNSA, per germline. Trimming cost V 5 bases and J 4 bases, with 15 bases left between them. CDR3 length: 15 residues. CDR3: CASSPRTATNQPQHF. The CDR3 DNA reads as TGTGCCAGCAGCCCCCGGACAGCTACAAATCAGCCCCAGCATTTT.